The rows below give T cell receptor beta chains drawn from one sample of a study of T cell responses to AZD1222 COVID-19 vaccine. Repertoires were generated with immunoSEQ multiplex PCR, while TCRdb's copy carries only in-frame clones and drops some. The sample has 200,000 or so clones; around 94% are singletons. Sequenced material: peripheral blood, taken on day 0 of AZD1222 vaccination. All receptors come from an adult in good health. CDR3s include the opening cysteine and the closing phenylalanine or tryptophan. A D gene is named only where the DNA matches it firmly. Size is omitted from some rows. Given values are once, few, many or a class for expanded clones.

V gene: TRBV6-1
J gene: TRBJ1-2
clone size: -
CDR3 length: 17
D gene: -
CDR3 DNA: TGTGCCAGCAGTGGGGCCACACCAGGGACACCAGTATATGGCTACACCTTC
CDR3 protein: CASSGATPGTPVYGYTF

V gene: TRBV7-6
J gene: TRBJ1-3
clone size: -
CDR3 length: 18
D gene: -
CDR3 DNA: TGTGCCAGCAGCTTAGCCGGACCCGACAGGATCCGGGCTGGGACCATATATTTT
CDR3 protein: CASSLAGPDRIRAGTIYF

V gene: TRBV4-2
J gene: TRBJ2-1
clone size: -
CDR3 length: 16
D gene: TRBD2
CDR3 DNA: TGTGCCAGCAGCCAGGAACTAGCGGGAGGTGAGGATGAGCAGTTCTTC
CDR3 protein: CASSQELAGGEDEQFF

V gene: TRBV4-3
J gene: TRBJ1-4
clone size: -
CDR3 length: 16
D gene: -
CDR3 DNA: TGCGCCAGCAGCCAAGTATCGGGGAATCCAGGGGAAAAACTGTTTTTT
CDR3 protein: CASSQVSGNPGEKLFF

V gene: TRBV4-1
J gene: TRBJ2-1
clone size: -
CDR3 length: 17
D gene: -
CDR3 DNA: TGCGCCAGCAGCCAAGTTGGACCGCTCTTCTCCTACAATGAGCAGTTCTTC
CDR3 protein: CASSQVGPLFSYNEQFF

V gene: TRBV12-5
J gene: TRBJ1-5
clone size: -
CDR3 length: 12
D gene: -
CDR3 DNA: TGTGCTAGTGGTTTGAACGATCAGCCCCAGCATTTT
CDR3 protein: CASGLNDQPQHF

V gene: TRBV25-1
J gene: TRBJ1-1
clone size: -
CDR3 length: 16
D gene: -
CDR3 DNA: TGTGCCAGCAGTCTCCCGTGGGCTCATGAAGTCACTGAAGCTTTCTTT
CDR3 protein: CASSLPWAHEVTEAFF

V gene: TRBV21-1
J gene: TRBJ2-1
clone size: -
CDR3 length: 14
D gene: -
CDR3 DNA: TGTGCCAGCAGCTCTAGCGGGGGGGCCTGGGAGCAGTTCTTC
CDR3 protein: CASSSSGGAWEQFF

V gene: TRBV19
J gene: TRBJ1-1
clone size: -
CDR3 length: 12
D gene: TRBD1
CDR3 DNA: TGTGCCAGTCGACAGGGGACCACTGAAGCTTTCTTT
CDR3 protein: CASRQGTTEAFF

V gene: TRBV7-9
J gene: TRBJ2-2
clone size: -
CDR3 length: 17
D gene: -
CDR3 DNA: TGTGCCAGCAGCTCGGCCGGGACCCTTCGGAACACCGGGGAGCTGTTTTTT
CDR3 protein: CASSSAGTLRNTGELFF

V gene: TRBV19
J gene: TRBJ2-1
clone size: -
CDR3 length: 16
D gene: -
CDR3 DNA: TGTGCCAGTAGTATAGATCGGGGGGCTCGTATCTATGAGCAGTTCTTC
CDR3 protein: CASSIDRGARIYEQFF

V gene: TRBV7-3
J gene: TRBJ2-1
clone size: -
CDR3 length: 12
D gene: -
CDR3 DNA: TGTGCCAGCAGCACCTTAGCCGGTGAGCAGTTCTTC
CDR3 protein: CASSTLAGEQFF

V gene: TRBV6-5
J gene: TRBJ1-1
clone size: once
CDR3 length: 15
D gene: -
CDR3 DNA: TGTGCCAGCAGTTACTCGGGACTGCTGAACACTGAAGCTTTCTTT
CDR3 protein: CASSYSGLLNTEAFF

V gene: TRBV28
J gene: TRBJ2-3
clone size: -
CDR3 length: 14
D gene: TRBD2
CDR3 DNA: TGTGCCAGCTCCCCCGGGAGGGCCACAGATACGCAGTATTTT
CDR3 protein: CASSPGRATDTQYF

V gene: TRBV30
J gene: TRBJ2-2
clone size: -
CDR3 length: 13
D gene: -
CDR3 DNA: TGTGCCTGGAGGTTGACTAACACCGGGGAGCTGTTTTTT
CDR3 protein: CAWRLTNTGELFF

V gene: TRBV11-2
J gene: TRBJ2-5
clone size: -
CDR3 length: 12
D gene: -
CDR3 DNA: TGTGCCAGCAGCCTCAACCCACCGACCCAGTACTTC
CDR3 protein: CASSLNPPTQYF

V gene: TRBV14
J gene: TRBJ2-7
clone size: -
CDR3 length: 14
D gene: -
CDR3 DNA: TGTGCCAGCAGCCCCCCCGGGATCTCCTACGAGCAGTACTTC
CDR3 protein: CASSPPGISYEQYF

V gene: TRBV14
J gene: TRBJ1-1
clone size: -
CDR3 length: 15
D gene: TRBD1
CDR3 DNA: TGTGCCAGCAGCCTTGGCAGGGGGCGCGACACTGAAGCTTTCTTT
CDR3 protein: CASSLGRGRDTEAFF

V gene: TRBV6-5
J gene: TRBJ1-1
clone size: -
CDR3 length: 13
D gene: TRBD1
CDR3 DNA: TGTGCCAGCAGCGCAGACAGGGCCACTGAAGCTTTCTTT
CDR3 protein: CASSADRATEAFF

V gene: TRBV7-2
J gene: TRBJ1-2
clone size: -
CDR3 length: 17
D gene: TRBD1
CDR3 DNA: TGTGCCAGCAGCTTTCCCGGGACAGGGCCGCTTAACTATGGCTACACCTTC
CDR3 protein: CASSFPGTGPLNYGYTF

V gene: TRBV2
J gene: TRBJ2-1
clone size: -
CDR3 length: 15
D gene: TRBD2
CDR3 DNA: TGTGCCAGCAGTTCTAGCGGGGGGGGGAACAATGAGCAGTTCTTC
CDR3 protein: CASSSSGGGNNEQFF

V gene: TRBV18
J gene: TRBJ1-2
clone size: few
CDR3 length: 15
D gene: -
CDR3 DNA: TGTGCCAGCTCACCATTGGGGGACTCTGACTATGGCTACACCTTC
CDR3 protein: CASSPLGDSDYGYTF

V gene: TRBV27
J gene: TRBJ2-1
clone size: -
CDR3 length: 14
D gene: TRBD2
CDR3 DNA: TGTGCCAGCAGCCTTCGGGGACTAGTGGCTGAGCAGTTCTTC
CDR3 protein: CASSLRGLVAEQFF

V gene: TRBV11-2
J gene: TRBJ2-5
clone size: -
CDR3 length: 15
D gene: TRBD1
CDR3 DNA: TGTGCCAGCAGCAGGGGACAGGGGACACAAGAGACCCAGTACTTC
CDR3 protein: CASSRGQGTQETQYF

V gene: TRBV28
J gene: TRBJ1-2
clone size: medium-sized
CDR3 length: 16
D gene: TRBD1
CDR3 DNA: TGTGCCAGCAACCCGGGACAGGGTAATTTTAACTATGGCTACACCTTC
CDR3 protein: CASNPGQGNFNYGYTF

V gene: TRBV5-1
J gene: TRBJ2-1
clone size: -
CDR3 length: 14
D gene: -
CDR3 DNA: TGCGCCAGCAGCTTAAGCGGGCCCGCCAATGAGCAGTTCTTC
CDR3 protein: CASSLSGPANEQFF

V gene: TRBV27
J gene: TRBJ2-2
clone size: -
CDR3 length: 16
D gene: -
CDR3 DNA: TGTGCCAGCAGGCCGTTGGGCCGCCTGGGCACCGGGGAGCTGTTTTTT
CDR3 protein: CASRPLGRLGTGELFF

V gene: TRBV19
J gene: TRBJ1-5
clone size: -
CDR3 length: 17
D gene: -
CDR3 DNA: TGTGCCAGTAGTACATACACCAGGCCTGGGGGCAATCAGCCCCAGCATTTT
CDR3 protein: CASSTYTRPGGNQPQHF

V gene: TRBV7-9
J gene: TRBJ1-4
clone size: -
CDR3 length: 11
D gene: -
CDR3 DNA: TGTGCCAGCAGCTCCAGGGAAAAACTGTTTTTT
CDR3 protein: CASSSREKLFF

V gene: TRBV19
J gene: TRBJ1-3
clone size: -
CDR3 length: 15
D gene: -
CDR3 DNA: TGTGCCAGTAGACCGGACAGCAGGAGTGGAAACACCATATATTTT
CDR3 protein: CASRPDSRSGNTIYF

V gene: TRBV18
J gene: TRBJ2-5
clone size: -
CDR3 length: 13
D gene: -
CDR3 DNA: TGTGCCAGCTCACCACTGTTACAAGAGACCCAGTACTTC
CDR3 protein: CASSPLLQETQYF

V gene: TRBV6-2/TRBV6-3
J gene: TRBJ2-7
clone size: few
CDR3 length: 17
D gene: TRBD2
CDR3 DNA: TGTGCCAGCAGTTATGGGACTAGCGGGCCAAGCTCCTACGAGCAGTACTTC
CDR3 protein: CASSYGTSGPSSYEQYF

V gene: TRBV24-1
J gene: TRBJ2-1
clone size: -
CDR3 length: 16
D gene: TRBD2
CDR3 DNA: TGTGCCACCAGTGATTCGAGGACTAGTCGTTTCAATGAGCAGTTCTTC
CDR3 protein: CATSDSRTSRFNEQFF

V gene: TRBV18
J gene: TRBJ2-7
clone size: -
CDR3 length: 17
D gene: TRBD1
CDR3 DNA: TGTGCCAGCTCACCACCAAGCCAAGACAGGGATGGCTACGAGCAGTACTTC
CDR3 protein: CASSPPSQDRDGYEQYF

V gene: TRBV24-1
J gene: TRBJ1-2
clone size: -
CDR3 length: 11
D gene: -
CDR3 DNA: TGTGCCACCAGTGGGGACGATGGCTACACCTTC
CDR3 protein: CATSGDDGYTF

V gene: TRBV7-8
J gene: TRBJ2-7
clone size: -
CDR3 length: 13
D gene: TRBD2
CDR3 DNA: TGTGCCAGCAGCGGGAGGGCCTCCTACGAGCAGTACTTC
CDR3 protein: CASSGRASYEQYF

V gene: TRBV1
J gene: TRBJ2-1
clone size: -
CDR3 length: 19
D gene: -
CDR3 DNA: TGCACCAGCAGCCAAGGGTCCCTTTCTCGCGGGCTTTCCTACAATGAGCAGTTCTTC
CDR3 protein: CTSSQGSLSRGLSYNEQFF

V gene: TRBV3-1/TRBV3-2
J gene: TRBJ1-1
clone size: -
CDR3 length: 15
D gene: -
CDR3 DNA: TGTGCCAGCAGCCAAGATTGGGGTAGGGTTAATGAAGCTTTCTTT
CDR3 protein: CASSQDWGRVNEAFF

V gene: TRBV11-2
J gene: TRBJ2-4
clone size: -
CDR3 length: 14
D gene: -
CDR3 DNA: TGTGCCAGCAGCCCAAGCGGGCCCCCGGACATTCAGTACTTC
CDR3 protein: CASSPSGPPDIQYF

V gene: TRBV4-2
J gene: TRBJ1-2
clone size: -
CDR3 length: 16
D gene: -
CDR3 DNA: TGTGCCAGCAGCCAAGATACGTGGGCGAGAGGGTATGGCTACACCTTC
CDR3 protein: CASSQDTWARGYGYTF